The next 19 T cell receptor beta chains were all read from a single sample in a study of response to subunit inactivated influenza vaccine. TCRdb used MiXCR to reprocess the RT-PCR reads, holding one entry per CDR3 protein. The data show about 800,000 distinct CDR3 sequences, with 20% to 25% seen just once and roughly 10% held by the top ten. Material: PBMCs from blood, obtained roughly 5 days after vaccination. Receptors were obtained from a man aged 50 to 59 who received an inactivated influenza vaccine.

The chain recombines TRBV24-1 with TRBJ2-5; D remains unclear. This CDR3 contains 15 residues. Trimming took 6 bases from V and 1 from J, leaving 14 bases between them. Germline V gene lookup returns CDR1 KGHDR and CDR2 SFDVKD. CDR3 amino acids: CATSRGRWAQETQYF. The CDR3 DNA reads TGTGCCACCAGTCGTGGACGGTGGGCCCAAGAGACCCAGTACTTC.

This sequence joins TRBV9 and TRBJ1-1; tentatively, D is TRBD1 (5 bases). The CDR3 covers 15 residues. Germline values: CDR1 SGDLS, CDR2 YYNGEE. Trimming left V 0 bases short and J 1 base short, with 10 bases between. CDR3 bases: TGTGCCAGCAGCGTAGATCCAGGGCAGAACACTGAAGCTTTCTTT. Translation: CASSVDPGQNTEAFF. Filled out from reference TRBV9 and TRBJ1-1, the complete variable domain reads DSGVTQTPKHLITATGQRVTLRCSPRSGDLSVYWYQQSLDQGLQFLIQYYNGEERAKGNILERFSAQQFPDLHSELNLSSLELGDSALYFCASSVDPGQNTEAFFGQGTRLTVV.

The rearrangement uses TRBV7-3 and TRBJ2-2; the D is unclear. Trimming cost V 4 bases and J 6 bases, with 12 bases left between them. From germline, CDR1 is SGHTA and CDR2 FQGTGA. There are 14 residues in the CDR3. CDR3 in amino acids: CASSSGPLAGELFF. For the CDR3, the DNA is TGTGCCAGCAGCTCCGGGCCCTTAGCCGGGGAGCTGTTTTTT. Full variable domain (outside the CDR3, taken from reference TRBV7-3 and TRBJ2-2): GAGVSQTPSNKVTEKGKYVELRCDPISGHTALYWYRQSLGQGPEFLIYFQGTGAADDSGLPNDRFFAVRPEGSVSTLKIQRTERGDSAVYLCASSSGPLAGELFFGEGSRLTVL.

V gene TRBV2 combines with J gene TRBJ2-7; D ambiguous. The ends were cut back, 5 bases at V and 4 bases at J, with 12 bases in the middle. The CDR3 sequence is 13 residues long. Germline V gene lookup returns CDR1 SNHLY and CDR2 FYNNEI. CDR3 in DNA: TGTGCCAGCAGTAGGCAGGATCTTTACGAGCAGTACTTC. Its translation is CASSRQDLYEQYF.

This clonotype was observed many times. V usage is TRBV9 and J usage is TRBJ2-1, with 11 bases identical to TRBD2. V was pared by 5 bases and J by 3 bases, with 4 bases of the junction left unmatched. The CDR3 contains 15 residues. Per the germline V gene, CDR1 is SGDLS and CDR2 is YYNGEE. CDR3 bases: TGTGCCAGCAGTTCTAGCGGGGGGATCTACAATGAGCAGTTCTTC. Protein product: CASSSSGGIYNEQFF. Variable domain in full (rest from reference TRBV9 and TRBJ2-1): DSGVTQTPKHLITATGQRVTLRCSPRSGDLSVYWYQQSLDQGLQFLIQYYNGEERAKGNILERFSAQQFPDLHSELNLSSLELGDSALYFCASSSSGGIYNEQFFGPGTRLTVL.

The J gene is TRBJ2-7, the V gene TRBV20-1; the D gene is possibly TRBD2 (6 bases). Germline V CDR1 and CDR2: DFQATT, SNEGSKA (reference sequence). CDR3 length: 15 residues. Trimming took off 0 bases at V and 2 bases at J, with 14 bases between the two ends. CDR3 residues: CSARDSRRETYEQYF. The DNA for the CDR3 is TGCAGTGCTAGAGATAGCAGGAGGGAAACCTACGAGCAGTACTTC.

The genes are TRBV11-2 and TRBJ2-1; 9 nucleotides align to TRBD2. The CDR3 runs to 15 residues. CDR1 is SGHAT, CDR2 FQNNGV, per germline. V lost 5 bases and J lost 9; bases outside the gene matches: 11. CDR3 sequence: CASSLSGTSFGEQFF. CDR3 DNA: TGTGCCAGCAGCCTCTCCGGGACTAGCTTTGGTGAGCAGTTCTTC. Full variable domain (remainder filled in from reference TRBV11-2 and TRBJ2-1): EAGVAQSPRYKIIEKRQSVAFWCNPISGHATLYWYQQILGQGPKLLIQFQNNGVVDDSQLPKDRFSAERLKGVDSTLKIQPAKLEDSAVYLCASSLSGTSFGEQFFGPGTRLTVL.

In this sample, this clonotype turned up a few times. The chain carries TRBV4-2 and TRBJ2-7, with D possibly matching TRBD1 (6 bases). CDR3 length: 16 amino acids. Between the trimmed V and J ends, which lost 3 bases and 3 bases, there was a span of 18 bases. The germline V gene encodes CDR1 LGHNA and CDR2 YNFKEQ. CDR3 amino acids: CASSHTIWDKNYEQYF. CDR3 in DNA: TGTGCCAGCAGCCACACGATTTGGGACAAGAACTACGAGCAGTACTTC.

The V call is TRBV20-1, the J call TRBJ1-5, with D possibly TRBD1 on 6 matching bases. V shed 5 bases and J shed 9 bases, with 20 bases lying between them. Germline V gene data show CDR1 as DFQATT and CDR2 as SNEGSKA (reference sequence). The CDR3 runs 14 residues. The chain's CDR3 is CSAGIQGFEGPQHF. CDR3 DNA: TGCAGTGCTGGAATACAGGGATTTGAGGGGCCCCAGCATTTT.

This clonotype was recorded many times. The chain combines TRBV24-1 with TRBJ2-1; 9 bases match TRBD2. With 5 bases clipped from V and 4 bases from J, the junction kept 11 bases outside the gene matches. CDR3 length: 17 amino acids. Germline V gene sequence: CDR1 KGHDR, CDR2 SFDVKD. CDR3 in amino acids: CATSGIGSGSLYNEQFF. CDR3 DNA: TGTGCCACCAGTGGAATCGGTAGCGGGAGTTTGTACAATGAGCAGTTCTTC.

The genes are TRBV7-2 and TRBJ1-2; D is ambiguous. Germline lookup yields CDR1 SGHTA and CDR2 FQGNSA. CDR3 length equals 14 residues. Trimming left V 5 bases short and J 4 bases short, with 14 bases between. This CDR3 reads CASSLDTEGYGYTF. DNA for the CDR3: TGTGCCAGCAGCCTTGATACCGAGGGCTATGGCTACACCTTC.

The chain has TRBV5-1 and TRBJ1-6; the D gene is possibly TRBD1 (5 bases). The germline V gene has CDR1 SGHRS and CDR2 YFSETQ. V was cut by 4 bases and J by 5 bases, with 19 bases left in between. This CDR3 is 17 amino acids long. The CDR3 protein is CASSPVPQGGDNSPLHF. CDR3 coding DNA: TGCGCCAGCAGCCCTGTACCGCAGGGTGGGGATAATTCACCCCTCCACTTT. Complete variable domain (other parts from reference TRBV5-1 and TRBJ1-6): KAGVTQTPRYLIKTRGQQVTLSCSPISGHRSVSWYQQTPGQGLQFLFEYFSETQRNKGNFPGRFSGRQFSNSRSEMNVSTLELGDSALYLCASSPVPQGGDNSPLHFGNGTRLTVT.

This clonotype was observed a few times. The CDR3 protein is CSAARDSQYGYTF. The DNA for the CDR3 is TGCAGTGCTGCAAGGGACAGTCAATATGGCTACACCTTC. The chain links TRBV20-1 to TRBJ1-2; TRBD1 agrees at 7 bases. The CDR3 sequence is 13 residues long. Germline-derived CDR1 and CDR2 are DFQATT and SNEGSKA (reference sequence). J lost 5 bases, V lost 5 bases, and 8 bases had no gene match.

This clonotype was seen only a few times. The chain joins TRBV5-1 to TRBJ2-1, with TRBD2 identical over 9 bases. V gave up 0 bases and J gave up 8 bases; unmatched junction bases: 18. The CDR3 loop spans 19 amino acids. Germline CDR1 and CDR2: SGHRS and YFSETQ. CDR3 coding DNA: TGCGCCAGCAGCTTGGGCCGGGGGGGTAGCGGGAGTGGAAGGGATGAGCAGTTCTTC. Translated, it gives CASSLGRGGSGSGRDEQFF.

This clonotype showed up just a few times. The CDR3 loop reads CASSATAGAYEQYF. Here the CDR3 DNA reads TGTGCCAGCAGTGCTACGGCGGGTGCCTACGAGCAGTACTTC. V is TRBV6-4 and J is TRBJ2-7, with D perhaps TRBD2 (5 bases). The CDR3 covers 14 residues. Trimming shortened V by 4 bases and J by 2 bases, and 12 bases separated the two germline ends. The germline V gene encodes CDR1 MRHNA and CDR2 SNTAGT.

There are a few counts of this clonotype. The DNA of the CDR3 is TGCAGTGCTAGAGAAAAGATCCTTTTCTACGAGCAGTACTTC. Protein sequence: CSAREKILFYEQYF. The rearrangement joins TRBV20-1 to TRBJ2-7, with D uncertain. This CDR3 is 14 amino acids long. Trimming pared 0 bases from V and 3 bases from J, leaving 12 bases between. Germline loops: CDR1 DFQATT, CDR2 SNEGSKA (reference sequence).

The CDR3 DNA reads TGTGCCAGCAGTGCCGGGACAGCCTTCGATCGCTCCTACGAGCAGTACTTC. This codes for CASSAGTAFDRSYEQYF. This chain connects TRBV28 to TRBJ2-7, with 7 bases that match TRBD1. With 5 bases clipped from V and 0 bases from J, the junction kept 13 bases outside the gene matches. CDR1 MDHEN and CDR2 SYDVKM come from the germline V gene. The CDR3 runs to 17 residues.

In this sample, this clonotype turned up a few times. This rearrangement joins TRBV7-2 to TRBJ2-2; 8 positions agree with TRBD2. The junction had 5 bases not matched to a gene; V was cut back by 0 bases and J by 5 bases. Germline V gene lookup returns CDR1 SGHTA and CDR2 FQGNSA. The CDR3 covers 16 residues. The CDR3 DNA sequence: TGTGCCAGCAGCTTAGCAGCGGGAGTAAGGACCGGGGAGCTGTTTTTT. Translation: CASSLAAGVRTGELFF.

J is TRBJ2-1 and V is TRBV30; D unresolved. The CDR3 consists of 14 residues. Deletions cut 0 bases from V and 6 bases from J, with 12 bases between. Germline CDR1 reads GTSNPN; CDR2 reads SVGIG (reference sequence). This CDR3 is CAWSVDLIANEQFF. CDR3 nucleotide sequence: TGTGCCTGGAGTGTCGATTTGATCGCCAATGAGCAGTTCTTC.